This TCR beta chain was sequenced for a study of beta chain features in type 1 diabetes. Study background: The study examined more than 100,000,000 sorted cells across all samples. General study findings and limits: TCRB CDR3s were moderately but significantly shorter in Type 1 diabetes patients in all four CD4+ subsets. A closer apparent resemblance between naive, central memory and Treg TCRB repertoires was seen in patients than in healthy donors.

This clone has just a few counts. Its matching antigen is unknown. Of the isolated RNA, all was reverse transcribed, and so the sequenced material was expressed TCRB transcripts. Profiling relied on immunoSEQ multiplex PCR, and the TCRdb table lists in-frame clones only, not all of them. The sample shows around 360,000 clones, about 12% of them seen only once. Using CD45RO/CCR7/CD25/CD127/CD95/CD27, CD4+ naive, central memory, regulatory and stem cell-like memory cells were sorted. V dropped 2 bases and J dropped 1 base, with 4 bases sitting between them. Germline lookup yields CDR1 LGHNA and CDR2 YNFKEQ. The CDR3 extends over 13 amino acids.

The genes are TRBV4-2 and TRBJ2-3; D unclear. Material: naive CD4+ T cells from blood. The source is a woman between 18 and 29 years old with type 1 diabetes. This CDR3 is CASSQLGTDTQYF. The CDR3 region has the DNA TGTGCCAGCAGCCAACTAGGCACAGATACGCAGTATTTT.